A selection of T cell receptor beta chains follows, all from one sample in a study of T-cell memory formation after mild COVID-19. TCRdb recomputed calls from the 5' RACE reads with MiXCR, one row per CDR3 protein. The top ten clones hold more than 20% of a sample with approximately 260,000 distinct CDR3 sequences, approximately 15% of them seen once. The sequenced material came from PBMCs or a T cell subset sorted from them (not recorded which). The receptors here all came from a young man who had mild COVID-19 (a few samples of this study predate the infection). Cell type and time point are not known. The CDR3 runs from the conserved cysteine through the conserved F or W. A D gene is named only where the DNA matches it firmly. The size entry is marked missing in some rows and otherwise reads once, few, many or a size class.

cdr3_nt cdr3_aa d_call j_call cdr3_length clone_size v_call
TGCGCCAGCGGGGAGGGCTCTTGGCCGAGCACTGAAGCTTTCTTT CASGEGSWPSTEAFF NA TRBJ1-1 15 NA TRBV5-1
TGTGCCAGCAGTATAAGGGGCAGCTCCGGGGAGCAGTACTTC CASSIRGSSGEQYF NA TRBJ2-7 14 NA TRBV7-2
TGTGCCAGCAGTTTGACGTTGGGACGGGGTTCACCCCTCCACTTT CASSLTLGRGSPLHF NA TRBJ1-6 15 few TRBV12-3/TRBV12-4
TGTGCCAGCAGCCCTATGGCTGGGAACACTGAAGCTTTCTTT CASSPMAGNTEAFF NA TRBJ1-1 14 few TRBV7-3
TGTGCCAGCAGCGTGGACCCTTTAAGCACAGATACGCAGTATTTT CASSVDPLSTDTQYF NA TRBJ2-3 15 NA TRBV11-2
TGCAGTGCTAGAGACGCGGGACAGGGCACAGATACGCAGTATTTT CSARDAGQGTDTQYF TRBD1 TRBJ2-3 15 few TRBV20-1
TGCAGTGCTAGAGCCCCCGTGGAGGGCGGCCACGAGCAGTACTTC CSARAPVEGGHEQYF NA TRBJ2-7 15 few TRBV20-1
TGTGCCAGCAGTTTAGCAGGATCGGGGGCCCACGAGCAGTACTTC CASSLAGSGAHEQYF NA TRBJ2-7 15 few TRBV12-3/TRBV12-4
TGCGCCAGCAGCTTAACGGGACAACGCAATCAGCCCCAGCATTTT CASSLTGQRNQPQHF NA TRBJ1-5 15 NA TRBV5-1
TGCGCCAGCAGCTTGGCCTGGGATGGGGGCTACGAGCAGTACTTC CASSLAWDGGYEQYF NA TRBJ2-7 15 NA TRBV5-1
TGTGCCAGCAGCTTAAGAAGGAGAGTAGCGGGGGAAGAGACCCAGTACTTC CASSLRRRVAGEETQYF TRBD2 TRBJ2-5 17 NA TRBV7-8
TGTGCCAGCAGCTTAGACCAGTTCGGGACTCAGCCCCAGCATTTT CASSLDQFGTQPQHF NA TRBJ1-5 15 few TRBV11-2
TGCGCCAGCAACGACGCAGGGGGCGGAGGGACTGAAGCTTTCTTT CASNDAGGGGTEAFF TRBD1 TRBJ1-1 15 few TRBV5-1
TGTGCCAGCAGCTCAAGGGGGTCAGGGGGCGAAACAGATACGCAGTATTTT CASSSRGSGGETDTQYF TRBD1 TRBJ2-3 17 few TRBV7-2
TGCAGTGCCCGTAGGGACAAGAACACTGAAGCTTTCTTT CSARRDKNTEAFF NA TRBJ1-1 13 few TRBV20-1
TGTGCCAGCAGAGCCGACAGGACGCTAGCCAAAAACATTCAGTACTTC CASRADRTLAKNIQYF NA TRBJ2-4 16 few TRBV6-6
TGTGCCAGCAGCACCCGGGGGCCCGCCACTTTTAGCAATCAGCCCCAGCATTTT CASSTRGPATFSNQPQHF NA TRBJ1-5 18 few TRBV12-3/TRBV12-4
TGTGCCAGCAGCTTTGAACCAGGGGATGAAGCTTTCTTT CASSFEPGDEAFF NA TRBJ1-1 13 few TRBV7-9
TGTGCCAGCAGTTCCCCCTCTCCTAGCAATCAGCCCCAGCATTTT CASSSPSPSNQPQHF NA TRBJ1-5 15 few TRBV28
TGTGCCAGCAGTGTTTCCGGCGGGGAGCTGTTTTTT CASSVSGGELFF NA TRBJ2-2 12 NA TRBV6-1
TGTGCCAGCAGCTTAGATCCCTCCTACAATGAGCAGTTCTTC CASSLDPSYNEQFF NA TRBJ2-1 14 once TRBV7-2
TGTGCCAGCAGCTTGAGGGGAGGGATTGATGGCTACACCTTC CASSLRGGIDGYTF NA TRBJ1-2 14 few TRBV5-6